Listed below are T cell receptor beta chains from one sample, sequenced in a study of response to subunit inactivated influenza vaccine. Each CDR3 protein gets one entry after TCRdb re-called the RT-PCR reads with MiXCR. The sample contains 500,000 to 550,000 distinct CDR3 sequences, around 21% of which appear only once. These data were also filed under a second study, of T cells expressing NK-cell markers.

The source was CD4+ T cells sorted from PBMCs, collected 11 to 12 days after vaccination. These receptor sequences come from a man in his fifties who received an inactivated influenza vaccine. CDR3s include the opening cysteine and the closing phenylalanine or tryptophan. A D gene is named only where the DNA matches it firmly. A row's size may be missing; if present it is once, few, many or a size class.

D gene	clone size	V gene	J gene	CDR3 protein	CDR3 DNA
TRBD1	few	TRBV20-1	TRBJ1-2	CSARGTGANYGYTF	TGCAGTGCTAGAGGGACAGGGGCTAACTATGGCTACACCTTC
NA	NA	TRBV5-1	TRBJ2-1	CASSLEAKTDEQFF	TGCGCCAGCAGCTTGGAGGCTAAAACGGATGAGCAGTTCTTC
TRBD1	NA	TRBV20-1	TRBJ2-7	CSAPAGTGGPYEQYF	TGCAGTGCTCCCGCAGGGACAGGGGGTCCCTACGAGCAGTACTTC
NA	NA	TRBV20-1	TRBJ2-2	CSASKGGAPNTGELFF	TGCAGTGCTAGTAAGGGGGGCGCCCCAAACACCGGGGAGCTGTTTTTT
NA	NA	TRBV29-1	TRBJ2-7	CSVESKPGYEQYF	TGCAGCGTTGAATCGAAACCGGGCTACGAGCAGTACTTC
NA	few	TRBV20-1	TRBJ2-2	CSARAFSGTGELFF	TGCAGTGCTAGAGCTTTTTCGGGAACCGGGGAGCTGTTTTTT
NA	NA	TRBV10-3	TRBJ1-2	CAISVRGGEYGYTF	TGTGCCATCAGTGTACGGGGGGGGGAGTATGGCTACACCTTC
NA	NA	TRBV7-8	TRBJ2-1	CASSLRPNSYNEQFF	TGTGCCAGCAGCTTAAGACCTAACTCCTACAATGAGCAGTTCTTC
NA	NA	TRBV21-1	TRBJ2-7	CASSLCEQYF	TGTGCCAGCAGCCTCTGCGAGCAGTACTTC
NA	NA	TRBV9	TRBJ2-3	CASSAGGLGDTQYF	TGTGCCAGCAGCGCCGGGGGGCTTGGAGATACGCAGTATTTT
TRBD1	few	TRBV3-1	TRBJ2-2	CASNQGAIGELFF	TGTGCCAGCAACCAGGGGGCGATCGGGGAGCTGTTTTTT
TRBD2	many	TRBV7-8	TRBJ2-7	CASSYASTSFYEQYF	TGTGCCAGCAGCTACGCCTCGACTAGCTTCTACGAGCAGTACTTC
NA	few	TRBV28	TRBJ2-6	CASVSGANVLTF	TGTGCCAGCGTATCTGGGGCCAACGTCCTGACTTTC
NA	NA	TRBV19	TRBJ1-4	CASRERRANEKLFF	TGTGCCAGTAGGGAACGCCGGGCTAATGAAAAACTGTTTTTT
NA	many	TRBV29-1	TRBJ2-7	CSVEDGQTYEQYF	TGCAGCGTTGAAGATGGACAGACCTACGAGCAGTACTTC
TRBD2	NA	TRBV4-1	TRBJ2-3	CASSRVGGDNTDTQYF	TGCGCCAGCAGCCGAGTCGGGGGGGATAACACAGATACGCAGTATTTT
NA	NA	TRBV6-1	TRBJ2-3	CANSERGRPTDTQYF	TGTGCCAACAGTGAAAGGGGTCGACCGACAGATACGCAGTATTTT
TRBD1	NA	TRBV7-9	TRBJ2-7	CASSSKKTGQLSYEQYF	TGTGCCAGCAGCTCTAAAAAGACAGGGCAACTCTCCTACGAGCAGTACTTC
NA	NA	TRBV5-1	TRBJ2-5	CASSMGVESWTETQYF	TGCGCCAGCAGTATGGGGGTGGAGTCGTGGACAGAGACCCAGTACTTC
NA	NA	TRBV29-1	TRBJ2-7	CSVGQGMSYEQYF	TGCAGCGTTGGTCAGGGGATGTCCTACGAGCAGTACTTC
NA	NA	TRBV7-9	TRBJ2-2	CASIQNGAGLAGELFF	TGTGCCAGCATCCAGAACGGGGCCGGCTTGGCCGGGGAGCTGTTTTTT
NA	NA	TRBV5-1	TRBJ1-6	CASSMGTGDNSPLHF	TGCGCCAGCAGCATGGGAACAGGTGATAATTCACCCCTCCACTTT
NA	NA	TRBV20-1	TRBJ2-1	CSARYGGSYEQFF	TGCAGTGCTAGATACGGAGGGAGTTATGAGCAGTTCTTC
NA	few	TRBV3-1	TRBJ2-5	CASSQGGGRWGTQYF	TGTGCCAGCAGCCAAGGGGGAGGACGGTGGGGGACCCAGTACTTC
TRBD1	NA	TRBV12-3/TRBV12-4	TRBJ1-4	CASTGDRGVEKLFF	TGTGCCAGCACCGGGGACAGGGGCGTTGAAAAACTGTTTTTT
TRBD1	NA	TRBV6-2/TRBV6-3	TRBJ2-1	CASSYSPGTGIYNEQFF	TGTGCCAGCAGTTACTCCCCCGGGACAGGTATATACAATGAGCAGTTCTTC
TRBD2	few	TRBV3-1	TRBJ2-1	CASSQVLAGGPTYNEQFF	TGTGCCAGCAGCCAAGTACTAGCGGGAGGGCCGACCTACAATGAGCAGTTCTTC
TRBD2	NA	TRBV20-1	TRBJ2-1	CSAPAGGHRSDEQFF	TGCAGTGCTCCAGCGGGGGGTCATCGGTCCGATGAGCAGTTCTTC
TRBD2	few	TRBV5-1	TRBJ2-1	CASSLGSGRVFGNEQFF	TGCGCCAGCAGCTTGGGCAGCGGGAGAGTCTTCGGCAATGAGCAGTTCTTC
TRBD2	NA	TRBV29-1	TRBJ2-3	CSVGSGSGIGNTQYF	TGCAGCGTTGGCTCGGGTAGCGGGATAGGAAATACGCAGTATTTT
NA	NA	TRBV2	TRBJ2-6	CAVGISGANVLTF	TGTGCCGTAGGGATCTCTGGGGCCAACGTCCTGACTTTC
NA	NA	TRBV5-4	TRBJ2-5	CASSGDLDKETQYF	TGTGCCAGCAGCGGCGACTTGGACAAAGAGACCCAGTACTTC
NA	few	TRBV20-1	TRBJ2-3	CSCNGLSGETASTDTQYF	TGCAGTTGCAATGGCCTGTCGGGGGAGACCGCTAGCACAGATACGCAGTATTTT
NA	NA	TRBV7-6	TRBJ2-1	CASSSTRSRGNEQFF	TGTGCCAGCAGTTCGACTAGATCCCGCGGCAATGAGCAGTTCTTC
TRBD1	NA	TRBV30	TRBJ1-1	CAWKTGLNTEAFF	TGTGCCTGGAAGACAGGGCTGAACACTGAAGCTTTCTTT
TRBD2	once	TRBV12-3/TRBV12-4	TRBJ2-3	CASRATSGFTDTQYF	TGTGCCAGCAGAGCGACTAGCGGCTTTACAGATACGCAGTATTTT
TRBD2	few	TRBV9	TRBJ2-1	CASGLAGYNEQFF	TGTGCCAGCGGACTAGCGGGTTACAATGAGCAGTTCTTC
TRBD1	NA	TRBV7-9	TRBJ1-2	CASSAMGQAYGYTF	TGTGCCAGCAGCGCCATGGGACAGGCTTATGGCTACACCTTC
NA	few	TRBV7-9	TRBJ2-7	CASTPGGDNYEQYF	TGTGCCAGCACCCCTGGAGGGGACAACTACGAGCAGTACTTC
TRBD2	NA	TRBV12-3/TRBV12-4	TRBJ2-3	CASSLDLAGSTDTQYF	TGTGCCAGCAGTTTAGATCTAGCGGGTAGTACAGATACGCAGTATTTT
NA	NA	TRBV12-3/TRBV12-4	TRBJ2-3	CASSLRQEITDTQYF	TGTGCCAGCAGTTTGAGACAGGAGATCACAGATACGCAGTATTTT
NA	NA	TRBV9	TRBJ2-2	CASSVGTNAGELFF	TGTGCCAGCAGCGTAGGAACTAATGCCGGGGAGCTGTTTTTT
TRBD1	few	TRBV7-2	TRBJ2-7	CASSLVGQGEQYF	TGTGCCAGCAGCTTAGTGGGACAGGGGGAGCAGTACTTC
NA	NA	TRBV6-2/TRBV6-3	TRBJ2-3	CASSYGRKFTDTQYF	TGTGCCAGCAGTTACGGGCGGAAATTCACAGATACGCAGTATTTT
NA	NA	TRBV5-1	TRBJ1-1	CASSLAEGEVRGTEAFF	TGCGCCAGCAGCTTGGCCGAGGGCGAGGTGCGAGGCACTGAAGCTTTCTTT
TRBD1	few	TRBV7-7	TRBJ2-5	CASSSDREETQYF	TGTGCTAGCAGCTCGGACAGGGAAGAGACCCAGTACTTC
TRBD1	NA	TRBV7-9	TRBJ2-3	CASSIMTGVPTDTQYF	TGTGCCAGCAGCATTATGACAGGGGTTCCCACAGATACGCAGTATTTT